This TCR beta chain was captured in a study of identical twins. Overall study results and limits: Interpretation of the results relied on cross-sectional statistical analysis and not on following the same donors.

TCRdb reanalysed the 5' RACE reads using MiXCR and keeps one entry per CDR3 protein. The sample lists 500,000 or so distinct CDR3 sequences; 22% were seen once. Comments on this clonotype: Its antigen is still unknown.

These data also featured in a second study, about T cells expressing NK-cell markers.

The sequence derives from a woman aged 18-30 years in good health. Sequenced: CD4+ T cells sorted from blood.

The CDR3 coding sequence is TGCGCCAGCAGCGACAGGACAGGCAACACCGGGGAGCTGTTTTTT. Translation gives CASSDRTGNTGELFF. The chain links TRBV5-1 to TRBJ2-2; TRBD1 agrees at 7 bases. In germline, CDR1 is SGHRS, CDR2 YFSETQ. The CDR3 sequence is 15 residues long. V dropped 4 bases and J dropped 2; count of bases not matched to a gene: 5.